This TCR beta chain was found in a study of blood T cell repertoires in COVID-19. Study background: Sites across the United States, Italy and Spain contributed samples from acute and convalescent COVID-19. PBMCs, B-cell-depleted T cells, or T cells provided the cDNA or gDNA that made up the material.

Methods used by the authors: Nucleated cell counts were estimated from reference gene primer amplification. Produced via immunoSEQ multiplex PCR; TCRdb's table is partial and in-frame only. The D gene and trimming were derived from the DNA, and the V and J assignments and clone size from that table. The sample comprises fewer than 75,000 clones, about 84% of which are singletons, and roughly 39% rests with the top ten. This clone appeared a single time. There are 14 residues in the CDR3. V lost 3 bases and J lost 2; bases outside the gene matches: 1. Germline V lookup: CDR1 LNHDA, CDR2 SQIVND (reference sequence).

The J gene is TRBJ2-5, the V gene TRBV19, with 9 bases matching TRBD1. The TCR comes from a human donor in a cohort sampled during active COVID-19. Material: peripheral blood. The CDR3 spells CASSIGQGQETQYF. The CDR3, as DNA: TGTGCCAGTAGTATTGGACAGGGGCAAGAGACCCAGTACTTC.